Here is one TCR beta chain with its context. Trimming cost V 3 bases and J 0 bases, with 5 bases left between them. Germline V gene lookup returns CDR1 SEHNR and CDR2 FQNEAQ (reference sequence). The CDR3 has 14 amino acids. Original methodology: Estimation of nucleated cell counts was performed using reference gene primer amplification. Only in-frame clones appear in the TCRdb table, and some are missing; sequencing was by immunoSEQ multiplex PCR. From that table come the V and J calls and clone size; the DNA was used to work out D and trimming. The table records 100,000 to 120,000 clones, roughly 80% of them present only once. The sample comes from a study of blood T cell repertoires in COVID-19.

This sequence originates from a woman in her seventies with acute or convalescent COVID-19. V is TRBV7-9 and J is TRBJ1-4; D remains unclear. Source material: peripheral blood. CDR3 loop: CASSLQSTNEKLFF. The CDR3 region has the DNA TGTGCCAGCAGCTTGCAGTCAACTAATGAAAAACTGTTTTTT.